These T cell receptor beta chains were read from a single sample in a study of spatial heterogeneity in lung cancer. From the 5' RACE reads, TCRdb called clonotypes with MiXCR, one entry per CDR3 protein. The table includes approximately 12,000 distinct CDR3 sequences, about 6% detected once. Sequenced material: normal lung tissue next to the tumor, taken at surgery. The receptors were gathered from a male donor with early-stage non-small cell lung cancer. Each CDR3 is given with its conserved first and last residue. Each record gives: J gene, V gene, clone size, D gene, CDR3 protein, CDR3 DNA. A D gene is named only where the DNA matches it firmly. Clone sizes are given selectively: once, few, many, or a class where the clone is expanded.

J gene: TRBJ2-4; V gene: TRBV6-5; clone size: .; D gene: .; CDR3 protein: CASRPQGGTKNIQYF; CDR3 DNA: TGTGCCAGCAGGCCACAGGGGGGGACCAAAAACATTCAGTACTTC
J gene: TRBJ2-1; V gene: TRBV15; clone size: many; D gene: .; CDR3 protein: CATSRDQTESSYNEQFF; CDR3 DNA: TGTGCCACCAGCAGAGATCAGACAGAAAGCTCCTACAATGAGCAGTTCTTC
J gene: TRBJ1-3; V gene: TRBV4-3; clone size: many; D gene: TRBD1; CDR3 protein: CASSQGVGNTIYF; CDR3 DNA: TGCGCCAGCTCTCAGGGGGTTGGAAACACCATATATTTT
J gene: TRBJ2-1; V gene: TRBV4-1; clone size: .; D gene: TRBD1; CDR3 protein: CASSQGGTEYNKQFF; CDR3 DNA: TGCGCCAGCAGCCAAGGAGGGACAGAATACAATAAGCAGTTCTTC
J gene: TRBJ1-4; V gene: TRBV30; clone size: few; D gene: .; CDR3 protein: CAWTLGGRNEKLFF; CDR3 DNA: TGTGCCTGGACCCTTGGAGGGAGAAATGAAAAACTGTTTTTT
J gene: TRBJ1-6; V gene: TRBV7-9; clone size: many; D gene: TRBD1; CDR3 protein: CASSSGQGNSPLHF; CDR3 DNA: TGTGCCAGCAGTTCCGGACAGGGAAATTCACCCCTCCACTTT
J gene: TRBJ1-1; V gene: TRBV29-1; clone size: medium-sized; D gene: TRBD1; CDR3 protein: CSARLQGANEAFF; CDR3 DNA: TGCAGCGCCCGATTACAGGGGGCTAATGAAGCTTTCTTT
J gene: TRBJ1-5; V gene: TRBV5-6; clone size: many; D gene: .; CDR3 protein: CASSFFNQPQHF; CDR3 DNA: TGTGCCAGCAGCTTCTTCAATCAGCCCCAGCATTTT
J gene: TRBJ2-1; V gene: TRBV30; clone size: many; D gene: TRBD2; CDR3 protein: CAWKLAGYNEQFF; CDR3 DNA: TGTGCCTGGAAGTTAGCGGGATACAATGAGCAGTTCTTC
J gene: TRBJ2-5; V gene: TRBV30; clone size: few; D gene: .; CDR3 protein: CAWSAGAAAQETQYF; CDR3 DNA: TGTGCCTGGAGTGCGGGGGCGGCGGCGCAAGAGACCCAGTACTTC
J gene: TRBJ2-1; V gene: TRBV6-5; clone size: .; D gene: .; CDR3 protein: CASSYSRQFNEQFF; CDR3 DNA: TGTGCCAGCAGTTACTCGCGACAGTTCAATGAGCAGTTCTTC
J gene: TRBJ2-5; V gene: TRBV12-3/TRBV12-4; clone size: .; D gene: TRBD2; CDR3 protein: CASSPLAGEETQYF; CDR3 DNA: TGTGCCAGCAGCCCGCTAGCGGGTGAAGAGACCCAGTACTTC
J gene: TRBJ1-1; V gene: TRBV30; clone size: many; D gene: TRBD1; CDR3 protein: CAWRTGSNTEAFF; CDR3 DNA: TGTGCCTGGAGGACAGGGTCGAACACTGAAGCTTTCTTT
J gene: TRBJ2-2; V gene: TRBV5-1; clone size: many; D gene: TRBD1; CDR3 protein: CASEEGQGAVGTGELFF; CDR3 DNA: TGCGCCAGCGAAGAGGGACAGGGGGCTGTGGGCACCGGGGAGCTGTTTTTT
J gene: TRBJ1-1; V gene: TRBV9; clone size: many; D gene: .; CDR3 protein: CASSVVGTGQTEAFF; CDR3 DNA: TGTGCCAGCAGCGTAGTGGGAACAGGGCAGACTGAAGCTTTCTTT
J gene: TRBJ2-5; V gene: TRBV12-3/TRBV12-4; clone size: .; D gene: TRBD2; CDR3 protein: CASSLGGTSSETQYF; CDR3 DNA: TGTGCCAGCAGTTTAGGGGGGACTAGCAGTGAGACCCAGTACTTC
J gene: TRBJ1-1; V gene: TRBV5-6; clone size: many; D gene: .; CDR3 protein: CASSRAGGGVGAFF; CDR3 DNA: TGTGCCAGCAGCAGGGCCGGCGGAGGGGTAGGAGCTTTCTTT
J gene: TRBJ2-5; V gene: TRBV12-3/TRBV12-4; clone size: many; D gene: .; CDR3 protein: CASSFPRDPQETQYF; CDR3 DNA: TGTGCCAGCAGTTTCCCGCGGGACCCTCAAGAGACCCAGTACTTC
J gene: TRBJ2-2; V gene: TRBV19; clone size: many; D gene: TRBD2; CDR3 protein: CATGYSGIAGELFF; CDR3 DNA: TGTGCCACCGGGTACAGCGGGATAGCCGGGGAGCTGTTTTTT
J gene: TRBJ1-1; V gene: TRBV6-1; clone size: many; D gene: .; CDR3 protein: CASKFGGRSNTEAFF; CDR3 DNA: TGTGCCTCTAAGTTCGGGGGCAGGTCGAACACTGAAGCTTTCTTT
J gene: TRBJ1-2; V gene: TRBV5-6; clone size: .; D gene: .; CDR3 protein: CASSLGPPFYGYTF; CDR3 DNA: TGTGCCAGCAGCTTGGGGCCGCCTTTCTATGGCTACACCTTC
J gene: TRBJ1-2; V gene: TRBV12-3/TRBV12-4; clone size: medium-sized; D gene: .; CDR3 protein: CASSSNRENYGYTF; CDR3 DNA: TGTGCCAGCAGTTCTAACAGGGAAAACTATGGCTACACCTTC
J gene: TRBJ1-1; V gene: TRBV4-1; clone size: many; D gene: .; CDR3 protein: CASSLSGFGTEAFF; CDR3 DNA: TGCGCCAGCAGCCTTTCAGGGTTTGGCACTGAAGCTTTCTTT
J gene: TRBJ2-3; V gene: TRBV6-2/TRBV6-3; clone size: medium-sized; D gene: .; CDR3 protein: CASSILGPRDTQYF; CDR3 DNA: TGTGCCAGCAGCATTTTGGGGCCAAGGGATACGCAGTATTTT
J gene: TRBJ2-2; V gene: TRBV24-1; clone size: many; D gene: .; CDR3 protein: CATSDLGLAANTGELFF; CDR3 DNA: TGTGCCACCAGTGATTTAGGGCTAGCAGCGAACACCGGGGAGCTGTTTTTT
J gene: TRBJ1-1; V gene: TRBV5-1; clone size: few; D gene: TRBD1; CDR3 protein: CASSTWTGLTTEAFF; CDR3 DNA: TGCGCCAGCAGCACGTGGACAGGGTTGACCACTGAAGCTTTCTTT
J gene: TRBJ2-1; V gene: TRBV3-1; clone size: .; D gene: .; CDR3 protein: CASSQGVTGEQFF; CDR3 DNA: TGTGCCAGCAGCCAAGGAGTAACTGGTGAGCAGTTCTTC
J gene: TRBJ2-5; V gene: TRBV3-1; clone size: large; D gene: TRBD1; CDR3 protein: CASSQQLTGGETQYF; CDR3 DNA: TGTGCCAGCAGCCAACAACTGACAGGGGGAGAGACCCAGTACTTC
J gene: TRBJ1-4; V gene: TRBV5-1; clone size: .; D gene: TRBD1; CDR3 protein: CASSLSGQVDNEKLFF; CDR3 DNA: TGCGCCAGCAGCTTGTCGGGACAGGTCGATAATGAAAAACTGTTTTTT
J gene: TRBJ1-4; V gene: TRBV6-2/TRBV6-3; clone size: many; D gene: .; CDR3 protein: CASSRDGTEKLFF; CDR3 DNA: TGTGCCAGCAGTCGGGACGGAACCGAAAAACTGTTTTTT
J gene: TRBJ2-7; V gene: TRBV4-1; clone size: .; D gene: TRBD2; CDR3 protein: CASSRWTSSYEQYF; CDR3 DNA: TGCGCCAGCAGCCGCTGGACTAGCTCCTACGAGCAGTACTTC
J gene: TRBJ2-1; V gene: TRBV30; clone size: medium-sized; D gene: .; CDR3 protein: CAWAQAYNEQFF; CDR3 DNA: TGTGCCTGGGCCCAAGCGTACAATGAGCAGTTCTTC
J gene: TRBJ2-7; V gene: TRBV28; clone size: many; D gene: TRBD1; CDR3 protein: CASSPATGGYEQYF; CDR3 DNA: TGTGCCAGCAGCCCTGCGACAGGGGGGTACGAGCAGTACTTC
J gene: TRBJ1-5; V gene: TRBV30; clone size: medium-sized; D gene: .; CDR3 protein: CAWSVTSGKNQPQHF; CDR3 DNA: TGTGCCTGGAGTGTAACGTCTGGAAAGAATCAGCCCCAGCATTTT
J gene: TRBJ2-7; V gene: TRBV2; clone size: few; D gene: .; CDR3 protein: CASSETHGAYEQYF; CDR3 DNA: TGTGCCAGCAGTGAAACCCACGGGGCGTACGAGCAGTACTTC
J gene: TRBJ2-3; V gene: TRBV11-2; clone size: many; D gene: .; CDR3 protein: CASSLVRGSTSTDTQYF; CDR3 DNA: TGTGCCAGCAGCTTAGTCCGAGGCTCCACCAGCACAGATACGCAGTATTTT
J gene: TRBJ2-7; V gene: TRBV20-1; clone size: many; D gene: TRBD2; CDR3 protein: CSAPPARGGPYEQYF; CDR3 DNA: TGCAGTGCTCCCCCCGCCCGGGGAGGGCCGTACGAGCAGTACTTC
J gene: TRBJ2-3; V gene: TRBV27; clone size: .; D gene: .; CDR3 protein: CASSFRTNPLSDTDTQYF; CDR3 DNA: TGTGCCAGCAGTTTCAGGACTAATCCCCTATCTGACACAGATACGCAGTATTTT
J gene: TRBJ2-1; V gene: TRBV6-1; clone size: many; D gene: .; CDR3 protein: CASSNLEDEQFF; CDR3 DNA: TGTGCCAGCAGTAATCTAGAGGATGAGCAGTTCTTC
J gene: TRBJ1-2; V gene: TRBV12-3/TRBV12-4; clone size: .; D gene: .; CDR3 protein: CASSLEGVGYTF; CDR3 DNA: TGTGCCAGCAGTTTAGAGGGAGTTGGCTACACCTTC
J gene: TRBJ1-4; V gene: TRBV7-2; clone size: few; D gene: .; CDR3 protein: CASSQDGEGEKLFF; CDR3 DNA: TGTGCCAGCAGCCAGGATGGGGAAGGTGAAAAACTGTTTTTT
J gene: TRBJ2-1; V gene: TRBV18; clone size: many; D gene: TRBD2; CDR3 protein: CASSSRTSGYNEQFF; CDR3 DNA: TGTGCCAGCTCATCCCGGACTAGCGGTTACAATGAGCAGTTCTTC
J gene: TRBJ2-7; V gene: TRBV7-6; clone size: .; D gene: TRBD2; CDR3 protein: CASSLFGGVGSYEQYF; CDR3 DNA: TGTGCCAGCAGTTTATTCGGGGGGGTCGGCTCCTACGAGCAGTACTTC
J gene: TRBJ2-7; V gene: TRBV4-3; clone size: many; D gene: .; CDR3 protein: CASSQDLAHPTYEQYF; CDR3 DNA: TGCGCCAGCAGCCAAGATCTGGCACACCCAACCTACGAGCAGTACTTC
J gene: TRBJ2-7; V gene: TRBV7-9; clone size: many; D gene: TRBD2; CDR3 protein: CASSLEGTSSYEQYF; CDR3 DNA: TGTGCCAGCAGCTTAGAAGGGACTAGCAGCTACGAGCAGTACTTC
J gene: TRBJ1-1; V gene: TRBV6-6; clone size: few; D gene: TRBD1; CDR3 protein: CASTSTGAPMRNTEAFF; CDR3 DNA: TGTGCCAGCACCTCAACAGGGGCTCCTATGCGGAACACTGAAGCTTTCTTT
J gene: TRBJ2-7; V gene: TRBV20-1; clone size: many; D gene: .; CDR3 protein: CSASLTGYEQYF; CDR3 DNA: TGCAGTGCCTCCTTAACAGGCTACGAGCAGTACTTC
J gene: TRBJ1-1; V gene: TRBV18; clone size: many; D gene: .; CDR3 protein: CASSPPNAGDTEAFF; CDR3 DNA: TGTGCCAGCTCACCACCGAACGCCGGAGATACTGAAGCTTTCTTT
J gene: TRBJ2-1; V gene: TRBV19; clone size: many; D gene: .; CDR3 protein: CASSTNTGFDEQFF; CDR3 DNA: TGTGCCAGTAGTACCAACACAGGGTTCGATGAGCAGTTCTTC
J gene: TRBJ2-1; V gene: TRBV12-3/TRBV12-4; clone size: large; D gene: .; CDR3 protein: CASRSPGEQFF; CDR3 DNA: TGTGCCAGCAGATCTCCCGGAGAGCAGTTCTTC
J gene: TRBJ1-1; V gene: TRBV29-1; clone size: many; D gene: .; CDR3 protein: CSAVGHLNTEAFF; CDR3 DNA: TGCAGCGCTGTGGGACACCTAAACACTGAAGCTTTCTTT
J gene: TRBJ1-6; V gene: TRBV12-3/TRBV12-4; clone size: many; D gene: .; CDR3 protein: CASSLAMAGANSPLHF; CDR3 DNA: TGTGCCAGCAGTTTAGCGATGGCAGGGGCTAATTCACCCCTCCACTTT